The rows below give T cell receptor beta chains drawn from one sample of a study of OX40 agonist ivuxolimab in advanced cancers. Using immunoSEQ multiplex PCR, the repertoire was profiled, and TCRdb retains in-frame clones only, with some absent. The data show some 41,000 clones, roughly 91% seen once. Sample: CD4+ or CD8+ T cells sorted from blood, taken in a trial of the OX40 agonist ivuxolimab. The receptors derive from an adult with an advanced solid tumor such as melanoma, head and neck, liver or kidney cancer. The CDR3 runs from the conserved cysteine through the conserved F or W. Fields, in order: J gene, V gene, D gene, CDR3 protein. D genes are given only for firm matches.

TRBJ1-5	TRBV28	TRBD1	CASLGQDGRGNQPQHF
TRBJ1-1	TRBV9	-	CASSVSGGVLNTEAFF
TRBJ2-3	TRBV10-2	-	CASSPSGRTDTQYF
TRBJ2-3	TRBV5-1	-	CASSSRTSGGADTQYF
TRBJ2-7	TRBV2	-	CASIGTDSYEQYF
TRBJ1-1	TRBV5-4	-	CAAGVVNTEAFF
TRBJ2-7	TRBV11-2	TRBD1	CASSPGDSSRFSYEQCF
TRBJ1-5	TRBV2	TRBD1	CASSGTGGNQPQHF
TRBJ1-2	TRBV7-9	-	CASSFSANYGYTF
TRBJ2-4	TRBV6-6	-	CASSAGSQSIQYF
TRBJ2-5	TRBV19	-	CASSNRGETQYF
TRBJ1-5	TRBV28	TRBD1	CASSLIGTDYSNQPQHF
TRBJ1-3	TRBV27	-	CASSSPGNTIYF
TRBJ1-5	TRBV6-1	-	CASSESGHQPQHF
-	TRBV5-8	-	CASSLGWDTYEQYF
TRBJ2-7	TRBV2	-	CASSPGTSTYEQYF
TRBJ1-5	TRBV6-6	-	CASSYSLPGYQPQHF
TRBJ2-7	TRBV2	-	CASSELAFQYF
TRBJ1-1	TRBV2	-	CASSEDGGRRTEAFF
TRBJ2-1	TRBV7-3	-	CASSRDRTYNEQFF
TRBJ2-1	TRBV7-2	TRBD2	CASSFRTSGRNEQFF
TRBJ2-1	TRBV5-1	-	CASSSEGGAGGLTYNEQFF
TRBJ1-1	TRBV11-3	-	CASSAGGEAFF
TRBJ1-2	TRBV25-1	TRBD1	CANPPGQNYGYTF
TRBJ1-1	TRBV10-3	-	CAIRASGQWNTEAFF
TRBJ1-5	TRBV6-6	TRBD1	CASLSRTGGSDQPQHF
TRBJ1-5	TRBV5-1	-	CASSLEEGHQPQHF
TRBJ2-5	TRBV11-2	-	CASSFEGRETQYF
TRBJ1-1	TRBV18	-	CASSPPGSGRGEAFF
TRBJ2-3	TRBV9	-	CASSVVSGGLDTQYF
TRBJ1-4	TRBV6-1	TRBD1	CASSADRVSEKLFF
TRBJ2-5	TRBV6-1	-	CASERAYQETQYF
TRBJ1-1	TRBV7-8	-	CASSPREGWTEAFF
TRBJ2-3	TRBV4-3	-	CASSHERGFTDTQYF
TRBJ1-2	TRBV6-4	-	CASSYGGQPYGYTF
TRBJ2-3	TRBV9	-	CASSGTGTDTQYF
TRBJ1-1	TRBV5-6	TRBD1	CASRRQGAGNTEAFF
TRBJ2-7	TRBV5-4	-	CASSLDRSSYEQYF
TRBJ2-1	TRBV18	-	CASSPGFSEFNEQFF
TRBJ2-5	TRBV25-1	TRBD1	CASSRDRVGETQYF
TRBJ2-2	TRBV11-3	TRBD1	CASSPRDRGGTGELFF
TRBJ2-1	TRBV29-1	-	CSARTSYNEQFF
TRBJ1-2	TRBV6-1	-	CASSTTPGPPDGYTF
TRBJ2-1	TRBV6-1	TRBD2	CASTTGGGDNEQFF
TRBJ2-2	TRBV7-6	-	CASSLAQSTGELFF
TRBJ1-2	TRBV27	-	CASSLYPPQSNYGYTF
TRBJ1-5	TRBV5-1	-	CASSSALNQPQHF
TRBJ2-1	TRBV7-2	-	CASSLEGTQGFF
TRBJ2-3	TRBV6-6	-	CASSPPRGSTDTQYF
TRBJ1-4	TRBV29-1	-	CSVVTNEKLFF
TRBJ2-7	TRBV5-4	-	CASSKKGGLTNHEQYF
TRBJ1-4	TRBV7-9	-	CASSPGGIRTNEKLFF
TRBJ1-1	TRBV7-9	-	CASTLGGSLEAFF
TRBJ2-1	TRBV12-5	TRBD2	CASGADPGLGPRGQFF
TRBJ1-1	TRBV7-9	-	CASSRFTVTEAFF
TRBJ2-1	TRBV5-1	-	CASSTQGNNEQFF
TRBJ1-1	TRBV11-1	-	CASSLHPNTEAFF
TRBJ1-2	TRBV6-6	-	CASSQNPGMGYGYTF
TRBJ1-4	TRBV2	-	CASLRDRTNEKLFF
TRBJ2-7	TRBV5-1	-	CASSHGGGSSYEQYF